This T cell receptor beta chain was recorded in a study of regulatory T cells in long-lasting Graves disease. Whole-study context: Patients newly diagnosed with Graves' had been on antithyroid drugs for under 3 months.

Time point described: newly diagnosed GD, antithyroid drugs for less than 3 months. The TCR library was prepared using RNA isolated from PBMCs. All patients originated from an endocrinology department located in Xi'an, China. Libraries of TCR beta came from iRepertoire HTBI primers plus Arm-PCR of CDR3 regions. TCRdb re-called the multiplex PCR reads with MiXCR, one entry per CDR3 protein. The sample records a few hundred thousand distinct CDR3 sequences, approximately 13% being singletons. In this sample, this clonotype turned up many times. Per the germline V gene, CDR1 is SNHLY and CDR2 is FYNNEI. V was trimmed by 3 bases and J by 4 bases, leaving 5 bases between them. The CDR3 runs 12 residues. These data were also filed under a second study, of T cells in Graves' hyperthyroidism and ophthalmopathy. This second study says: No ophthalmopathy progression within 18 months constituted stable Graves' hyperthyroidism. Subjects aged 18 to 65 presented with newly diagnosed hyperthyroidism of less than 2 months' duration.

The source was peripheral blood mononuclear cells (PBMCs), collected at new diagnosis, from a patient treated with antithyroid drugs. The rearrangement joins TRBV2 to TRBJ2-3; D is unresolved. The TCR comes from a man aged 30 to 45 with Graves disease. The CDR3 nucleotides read TGTGCCAGCAGTGACCTCCCAGATACGCAGTATTTT. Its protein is CASSDLPDTQYF.